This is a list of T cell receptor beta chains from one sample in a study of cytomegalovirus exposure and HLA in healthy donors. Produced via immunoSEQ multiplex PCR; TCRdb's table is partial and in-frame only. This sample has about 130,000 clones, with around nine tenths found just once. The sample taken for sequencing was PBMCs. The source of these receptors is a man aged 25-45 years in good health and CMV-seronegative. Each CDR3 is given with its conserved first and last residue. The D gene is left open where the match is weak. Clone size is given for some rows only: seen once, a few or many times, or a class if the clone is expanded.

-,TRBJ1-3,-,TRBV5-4,CASSNREWAGNTIYF,TGTGCCAGCAGCAACAGGGAGTGGGCTGGAAACACCATATATTTT
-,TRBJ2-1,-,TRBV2,CASTLSGTHNEQFF,TGTGCCAGCACCTTAAGTGGCACCCACAATGAGCAGTTCTTC
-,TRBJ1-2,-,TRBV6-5,CASRTDLVGYTF,TGTGCCAGCAGGACAGATTTGGTAGGCTACACCTTC
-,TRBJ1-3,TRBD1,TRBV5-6,CASSLQGARGNTIYF,TGTGCCAGCAGCTTGCAGGGGGCCCGGGGAAACACCATATATTTT
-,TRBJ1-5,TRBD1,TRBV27,CASSLKVPGTDGYSNQPQHF,TGTGCCAGCAGTTTGAAGGTTCCCGGGACAGATGGGTATAGCAATCAGCCCCAGCATTTT
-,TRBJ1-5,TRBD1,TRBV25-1,CASSDSGTDNQPQHF,TGTGCCAGCAGTGATTCCGGGACAGACAATCAGCCCCAGCATTTT
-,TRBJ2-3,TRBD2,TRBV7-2,CASSPPTSGRDTQYF,TGTGCCAGCAGCCCTCCTACTAGCGGGAGAGATACGCAGTATTTT
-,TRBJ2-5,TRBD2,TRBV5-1,CASSSTSGRALETQYF,TGCGCCAGCAGCTCGACTAGCGGGAGGGCCCTTGAGACCCAGTACTTC
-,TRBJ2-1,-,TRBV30,CAWSVIRARVYNEQFF,TGTGCCTGGAGTGTTATTAGGGCGCGGGTATACAATGAGCAGTTCTTC
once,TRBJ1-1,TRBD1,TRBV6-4,CASRRGQGDAVTEAFF,TGTGCCAGCAGACGTGGACAGGGGGACGCGGTCACTGAAGCTTTCTTT
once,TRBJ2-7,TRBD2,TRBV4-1,CASSQAPSGEIVSYEQYF,TGCGCCAGCAGCCAAGCACCTAGCGGGGAAATTGTCTCCTACGAGCAGTACTTC
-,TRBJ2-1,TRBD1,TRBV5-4,CASSLKGAGVKRLTYNEQFF,TGTGCCAGCAGCTTGAAGGGGGCGGGCGTGAAACGCTTAACCTACAATGAGCAGTTCTTC
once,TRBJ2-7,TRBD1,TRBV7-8,CASSFRTGHIYEQYF,TGTGCCAGCAGCTTTCGGACAGGGCATATCTACGAGCAGTACTTC
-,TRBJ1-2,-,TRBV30,CAWSVGAGGYTF,TGTGCCTGGAGTGTCGGCGCAGGGGGCTACACCTTC
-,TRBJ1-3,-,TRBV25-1,CASSVENTIYF,TGTGCCAGCAGTGTAGAAAACACCATATATTTT
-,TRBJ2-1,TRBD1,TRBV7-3,CASRAEDRGYNEQFF,TGTGCCAGCAGGGCAGAGGACAGGGGTTACAATGAGCAGTTCTTC
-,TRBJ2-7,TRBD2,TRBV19,CASSIGAGIVEQYF,TGTGCCAGTAGTATAGGAGCGGGGATCGTCGAGCAGTACTTC
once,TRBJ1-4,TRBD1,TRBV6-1,CASRQGLNEKLFF,TGTGCCTCTCGACAGGGTTTAAATGAAAAACTGTTTTTT